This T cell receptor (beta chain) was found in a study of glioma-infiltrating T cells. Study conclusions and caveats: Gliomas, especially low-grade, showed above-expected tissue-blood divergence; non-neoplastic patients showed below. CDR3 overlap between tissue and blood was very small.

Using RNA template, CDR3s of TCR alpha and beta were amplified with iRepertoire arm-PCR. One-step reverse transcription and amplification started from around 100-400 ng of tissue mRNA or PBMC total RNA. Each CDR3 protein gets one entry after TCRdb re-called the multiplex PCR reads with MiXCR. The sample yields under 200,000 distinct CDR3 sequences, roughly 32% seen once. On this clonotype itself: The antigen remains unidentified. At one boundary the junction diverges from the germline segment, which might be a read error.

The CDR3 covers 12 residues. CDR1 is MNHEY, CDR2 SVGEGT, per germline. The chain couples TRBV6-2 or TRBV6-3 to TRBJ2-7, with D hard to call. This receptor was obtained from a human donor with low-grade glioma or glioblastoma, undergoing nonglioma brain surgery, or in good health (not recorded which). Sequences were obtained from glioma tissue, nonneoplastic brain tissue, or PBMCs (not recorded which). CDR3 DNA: TGTGCCAGCTCCCCCTACATCTTGAAGCAGCGCTTC. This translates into CASSPYILKQRF.